A single sample gave rise to the 28 T cell receptor beta chains below, sequenced in a study of control samples from healthy donors and cancer patients (dated by TCRdb to the early 2020s). The library was built by means of the immunoSEQ multiplex PCR assay. What TCRdb holds here is the immuneACCESS table cut down to in-frame rearrangements. Part of the clones is not present; checked against another copy, under half of the missing clones reflect an unresolved V gene, and the others are unexplained. The sample yields over 100,000 clones; 80% to 95% were counted once. The top ten constitute less than 7% of the sample. Sequenced sample: blood. All receptors derive from a man in his late teens or twenties in good health.

This clone was counted a single time. V gene TRBV9 combines with J gene TRBJ1-1; 7 nucleotides line up with TRBD1. This CDR3 is 13 amino acids long. CDR1 and CDR2 from the germline V gene are SGDLS and YYNGEE. V lost 0 bases and J lost 10; bases outside the gene matches: 6. The CDR3 reads CASSVGDGTAAFF. Written as DNA, the CDR3 is TGTGCCAGCAGCGTAGGGGACGGGACAGCAGCTTTCTTT.

The chain couples TRBV5-6 to TRBJ2-3; D is ambiguous. CDR3 length: 17 residues. The V gene lost 4 bases and the J gene lost 2 bases, with 20 bases spanning the gap. Germline V lookup: CDR1 SGHDT, CDR2 YYEEEE. The CDR3 coding sequence is TGTGCCAGCAGCATGGGCTTAGGCAGAGCCACCACAGATACGCAGTATTTT. Residues: CASSMGLGRATTDTQYF. Looking up the rest from reference TRBV5-6 and TRBJ2-3 gives the full variable domain: DAGVTQSPTHLIKTRGQQVTLRCSPKSGHDTVSWYQQALGQGPQFIFQYYEEEERQRGNFPDRFSGHQFPNYSSELNVNALLLGDSALYLCASSMGLGRATTDTQYFGPGTRLTVL.

The chain uses TRBV7-9 and TRBJ2-5; possibly TRBD1 for D (6 bases). Trimming removed 2 bases at V and 2 bases at J, with 12 bases between. The CDR3 loop spans 15 amino acids. Germline CDR1 is SEHNR and CDR2 is FQNEAQ (reference sequence). The CDR3 protein is CASSLRWGLQETQYF. In DNA form, the CDR3 reads TGTGCCAGCAGCTTACGGTGGGGGCTACAAGAGACCCAGTACTTC.

V usage is TRBV4-1 and J usage is TRBJ1-1, with a possible D match to TRBD1 (5 bases). The germline V and J ends were trimmed by 6 bases and 1 base, with 15 bases remaining between them. This CDR3 is built from 15 residues. Germline CDR1 is MGHRA and CDR2 is YSYEKL. CDR3 in amino acids: CASRPTWGKNTEAFF. DNA for the CDR3: TGCGCCAGCAGACCTACGTGGGGCAAGAACACTGAAGCTTTCTTT.

To note about this clone: This sample also contains other DNA sequences that code for the same CDR3. This chain links TRBV7-2 with TRBJ1-6; the match to TRBD1 covers 11 bases. Germline V gene lookup returns CDR1 SGHTA and CDR2 FQGNSA. J gave up 10 bases and V 5 bases, and 7 bases lay outside the gene matches. The CDR3 is 15 residues long. CDR3 protein: CASSMGTGGGSPLHF. The CDR3 nucleotides are TGTGCCAGCAGCATGGGGACAGGGGGGGGGTCACCCCTCCACTTT. The complete variable domain, with remaining parts taken from reference TRBV7-2 and TRBJ1-6, reads GAGVSQSPSNKVTEKGKDVELRCDPISGHTALYWYRQSLGQGLEFLIYFQGNSAPDKSGLPSDRFSAERTGGSVSTLTIQRTQQEDSAVYLCASSMGTGGGSPLHFGNGTRLTVT.

This chain uses TRBV6-4 with TRBJ1-5; D not resolved. This CDR3 is built from 13 residues. V was trimmed by 3 bases and J by 3 bases, leaving 6 bases between them. From germline, CDR1 is MRHNA and CDR2 SNTAGT. Here the CDR3 reads CASSEAANQPQHF. For the CDR3, the DNA is TGTGCCAGCAGTGAGGCAGCCAATCAGCCCCAGCATTTT.

CDR3 sequence (DNA): TGTGCCAGCTCTGAAGAGTTGGGGGCAGGCGAGCAGTACTTC. Translation: CASSEELGAGEQYF. The V and J genes are TRBV18 and TRBJ2-7, with D possibly matching TRBD1 (6 bases). The CDR3 covers 14 residues. Trimming took 6 bases from V and 6 from J, leaving 18 bases between them. Germline CDR1 is KGHSH and CDR2 is LQKENI.

The chain is built from TRBV5-4 and TRBJ1-1; D is ambiguous. The CDR3 length is 14 residues. Germline V lookup: CDR1 SGHNT, CDR2 YYREEE (reference sequence). The V end lost 0 bases, the J end lost 1 base, and 7 bases lay between the germline ends. This CDR3 reads CASSLDPGNTEAFF. CDR3 sequence (DNA): TGTGCCAGCAGCTTGGACCCAGGGAACACTGAAGCTTTCTTT.

The genes are TRBV3-1 (or the pseudogene TRBV3-2) and TRBJ2-1; D tentatively reads TRBD1 or TRBD2 (6 bases each). Germline V gives CDR1 LGHDT, CDR2 YNNKEL (reference sequence). Trimming removed 4 bases at V and 9 bases at J, with 7 bases between. The CDR3 spans 11 residues. CDR3 nucleotides: TGTGCCAGCAGCCGGGGGGCTGAGCAGTTCTTC. Amino acid sequence: CASSRGAEQFF.

V gene TRBV28 combines with J gene TRBJ1-2; D might be TRBD1 (5 bases). The V end lost 4 bases, the J end lost 6 bases, and 12 bases lay between the germline ends. Germline V gives CDR1 MDHEN, CDR2 SYDVKM. This CDR3 spans 13 amino acids. CDR3 loop: CASSSLLGDGYTF. The CDR3 DNA reads TGTGCCAGCAGTTCCCTCCTGGGGGATGGCTACACCTTC.

This chain connects TRBV27 to TRBJ2-1, with TRBD2 as a possible D gene (5 bases). This CDR3 has 15 amino acids. The germline V gene encodes CDR1 MNHEY and CDR2 SMNVEV (reference sequence). Trimming took off 5 bases at V and 0 bases at J, with 11 bases between the two ends. The CDR3 protein is CASSPTGFSYNEQFF. For the CDR3, the DNA is TGTGCCAGCAGTCCGACGGGATTCTCCTACAATGAGCAGTTCTTC.

This clone showed up just once. This chain links TRBV19 with TRBJ1-1, with no clear D. The CDR3 runs 15 residues. CDR1 and CDR2 (germline): LNHDA, SQIVND (reference sequence). Trimming removed 4 bases from V and 0 bases from J, with 12 bases in between. The CDR3 nucleotides read TGTGCCAGTAGTACCTTTGGACGGATGAACACTGAAGCTTTCTTT. Translated, it gives CASSTFGRMNTEAFF.

The chain recombines TRBV7-6 with TRBJ1-1; 7 bases align to TRBD1. V lost 8 bases to trimming and J lost 3 bases; unmatched junction nucleotides: 12. The CDR3 totals 15 residues. Germline-derived CDR1 and CDR2 are SGHVS and FNYEAQ. The CDR3 region is CASAPRQGPYTEAFF. The CDR3 bases are TGTGCCAGCGCCCCCAGACAGGGCCCTTACACTGAAGCTTTCTTT. The full variable domain, with the rest looked up from reference TRBV7-6 and TRBJ1-1, is GAGVSQSPRYKVTKRGQDVALRCDPISGHVSLYWYRQALGQGPEFLTYFNYEAQQDKSGLPNDRFSAERPEGSISTLTIQRTEQRDSAMYRCASAPRQGPYTEAFFGQGTRLTVV.

For the CDR3, the DNA is TGTGCCAGCAGTTTACGCAGGGCTGGCACTGAAGCTTTCTTT. Protein sequence: CASSLRRAGTEAFF. The chain links TRBV27 to TRBJ1-1; possibly TRBD1 for D (5 bases). The CDR3 length is 14 residues. Germline assignment: CDR1 MNHEY and CDR2 SMNVEV (reference sequence). V lost 2 bases and J lost 4, with 11 bases in between.

This clone has a single count. The chain links TRBV2 to TRBJ2-7; D unclear. There are 12 residues in the CDR3. V shed 6 bases and J shed 7 bases, with 13 bases lying between them. CDR1 and CDR2 from the germline V gene are SNHLY and FYNNEI. The chain's CDR3 is CASRAPPLEQYF. CDR3 DNA: TGTGCCAGCAGGGCTCCCCCTTTAGAGCAGTACTTC.

The chain couples TRBV28 to TRBJ1-3; D is undetermined. V shed 9 bases and J shed 4 bases, with 7 bases lying between them. CDR1 is MDHEN and CDR2 is SYDVKM in the germline V gene. This CDR3 has 11 residues. The CDR3 protein is CARVRGNTIYF. The CDR3 DNA reads TGTGCCAGAGTCAGGGGAAACACCATATATTTT.

The chain links TRBV6-5 to TRBJ2-5; TRBD2 agrees at 7 bases. The CDR3 extends over 15 amino acids. Germline V gene lookup returns CDR1 MNHEY and CDR2 SVGAGI. After removal of 6 bases from V and 1 base from J, the junction contained 8 bases not matched to a gene. The CDR3 spells CASSTAGGTQETQYF. CDR3 nucleotide sequence: TGTGCCAGCAGCACCGCCGGGGGGACCCAAGAGACCCAGTACTTC.

V is TRBV10-2 and J is TRBJ2-2, with D possibly called TRBD1 or TRBD2 (5 bases each). The CDR3 totals 13 residues. Between the trimmed V and J ends, which lost 5 bases and 6 bases, there was a span of 10 bases. CDR1 and CDR2 from the germline V gene are WSHSY and SAAADI. CDR3 nucleotide sequence: TGCGCCAGCAGTTTCCTGGGGGCCGGGGAGCTGTTTTTT. Its protein is CASSFLGAGELFF.

The chain links TRBV5-6 to TRBJ2-6; 9 bases are a match to TRBD2. The germline CDR1 and CDR2 sequences are SGHDT and YYEEEE. The CDR3 consists of 15 residues. Germline trimming cut 6 bases from V and 1 base from J; bases unmatched to any gene: 2. This chain's CDR3 is CASTSGVSGANVLTF. The CDR3 DNA reads as TGTGCCAGCACTAGCGGGGTGTCTGGGGCCAACGTCCTGACTTTC.

The chain couples TRBV3-1 (or the pseudogene TRBV3-2) to TRBJ2-7, with D possibly called TRBD1 or TRBD2 (5 bases each). Germline V gene lookup returns CDR1 LGHDT and CDR2 YNNKEL (reference sequence). The CDR3 contains 14 residues. The V and J ends lost 4 bases and 2 bases respectively, with 12 bases between them. The CDR3 nucleotides are TGTGCCAGCAGCCGCAGGGCGGGTCCCTACGAGCAGTACTTC. Amino acids: CASSRRAGPYEQYF.

Points on this clone: The same CDR3 arises from other DNA sequences in this sample as well. This sequence joins TRBV2 and TRBJ2-1; D is ambiguous. Trimming stripped 2 bases from V and 7 bases from J, with 3 bases between. CDR3 size: 11 residues. CDR1 and CDR2 (germline): SNHLY, FYNNEI. CDR3 sequence reads: CASSEYNEQFF. CDR3 DNA sequence: TGTGCCAGCAGTGAATATAATGAGCAGTTCTTC.

The chain is built from TRBV9 and TRBJ1-6; 9 bases line up with TRBD1. The CDR3 is 15 amino acids. Germline CDR1 and CDR2: SGDLS and YYNGEE. The J segment lost 9 bases and the V segment lost 3 bases, leaving 7 bases of the junction unmatched. The CDR3 here is CASSAAGTGSSPLHF. The CDR3, as DNA: TGTGCCAGCAGCGCCGCCGGGACAGGGTCTTCACCCCTCCACTTT.

This rearrangement joins TRBV3-1 (or the pseudogene TRBV3-2) to TRBJ2-1; a weak D match, TRBD2 (5 bases). The CDR3 has 15 residues. The germline V gene has CDR1 LGHDT and CDR2 YNNKEL (reference sequence). Trimming took 0 bases from V and 6 from J, leaving 12 bases between them. The CDR3 DNA reads TGTGCCAGCAGCCAAGAAGGAGGTTGGAGCAATGAGCAGTTCTTC. Encoded protein: CASSQEGGWSNEQFF.

The chain recombines TRBV21-1 with TRBJ1-1; TRBD1, as called in the table, went unchecked against the DNA. TRBV21-1 constitutes a pseudogene. This CDR3 comprises 16 residues. The CDR3 region has the DNA TGTGCCAGCAGCAAATCTATCGGACAGGGGGGGACTGAAGCTTTCTTT. Translation gives CASSKSIGQGGTEAFF.

This chain joins TRBV6-7 and TRBJ1-5; D remains unclear. TRBV6-7 is designated an ORF whose function remains uncertain. V gave up 4 bases and J gave up 7 bases, with 11 bases separating them. This CDR3 spans 13 amino acids. The chain's CDR3 is CASSSMVEQPQHF. DNA for the CDR3: TGTGCCAGCAGTTCCATGGTGGAGCAGCCCCAGCATTTT.

The chain uses TRBV9 and TRBJ1-5, with TRBD1 as a possible D gene (6 bases). CDR1 is SGDLS, CDR2 YYNGEE, per germline. CDR3 length equals 14 residues. V was trimmed by 0 bases and J by 9 bases, leaving 13 bases between them. CDR3 region: CASSVGQEGRPQHF. The CDR3 DNA sequence: TGTGCCAGCAGCGTAGGACAGGAAGGAAGGCCCCAGCATTTT.

The chain employs TRBV12-3 or TRBV12-4 and TRBJ1-5; D is unclear. V was clipped by 3 bases and J by 0 bases, with 3 bases between them. The length of the CDR3 is 13 residues. The DNA of the CDR3 is TGTGCCAGCAGTTTTTTTAGCAATCAGCCCCAGCATTTT. The encoded protein is CASSFFSNQPQHF.

V usage is TRBV19 and J usage is TRBJ2-1; possibly TRBD1 for D (5 bases). Germline values: CDR1 LNHDA, CDR2 SQIVND (reference sequence). The CDR3 has 17 residues. Deletions cut 3 bases from V and 3 bases from J, with 18 bases between. The CDR3 protein is CASSIQGFQGGYNEQFF. The CDR3 DNA sequence: TGTGCCAGTAGTATCCAGGGATTCCAGGGTGGCTACAATGAGCAGTTCTTC.